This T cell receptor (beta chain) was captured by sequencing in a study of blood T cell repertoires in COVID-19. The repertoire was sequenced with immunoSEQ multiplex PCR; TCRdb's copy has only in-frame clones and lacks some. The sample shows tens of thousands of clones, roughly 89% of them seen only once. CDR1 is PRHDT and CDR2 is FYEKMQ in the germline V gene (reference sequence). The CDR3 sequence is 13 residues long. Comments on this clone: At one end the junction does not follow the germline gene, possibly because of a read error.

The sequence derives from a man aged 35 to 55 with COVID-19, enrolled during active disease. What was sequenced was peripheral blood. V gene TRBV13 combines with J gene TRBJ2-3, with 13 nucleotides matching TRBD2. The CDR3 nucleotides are TGTGCCAGCAGCCAAAGGACTAGCGGGAGAACGGATTTT. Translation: CASSQRTSGRTDF.